Listed below are T cell receptor beta chains from one sample, sequenced in a study of control samples from healthy donors and cancer patients. TCRdb's copy holds only in-frame clones and misses some; the assay was immunoSEQ multiplex PCR. The sample contains around 82,000 clones, roughly 90% of which appear only once. The specimen was blood. Receptors originate from a man aged 45 to 65 in good health. The CDR3 runs from the conserved cysteine through the conserved F or W. A D gene is named only where the DNA matches it firmly. The size field is filled for only some rows; it gives once, few, many or a size class.

CASSPGLPYNEQFF	TGCGCCAGCTCACCGGGACTACCATACAATGAGCAGTTCTTC	NA	TRBD2	TRBV10-1	TRBJ2-1
CASSLRDRAYEQYF	TGTGCCAGCAGTTTACGTGACAGGGCCTACGAGCAGTACTTC	NA	TRBD1	TRBV27	TRBJ2-7
CASSLALQGGYTEAFF	TGTGCCAGCAGCTTAGCCTTACAAGGGGGCTACACTGAAGCTTTCTTT	NA	TRBD1	TRBV11-2	TRBJ1-1
CASSLVTSSQETQYF	TGTGCCAGCAGCTTAGTGACTAGTTCCCAAGAGACCCAGTACTTC	NA	NA	TRBV7-8	TRBJ2-5
CAWSAGDNQPQHF	TGTGCCTGGTCCGCGGGGGACAATCAGCCCCAGCATTTT	NA	NA	TRBV30	TRBJ1-5
CASSVGLGVETQYF	TGTGCCAGCAGCGTAGGACTAGGCGTGGAGACCCAGTACTTC	NA	NA	TRBV9	TRBJ2-5
CASSQEQAGAYNEQFF	TGCGCCAGCAGCCAGGAACAAGCGGGGGCCTACAATGAGCAGTTCTTC	NA	TRBD2	TRBV5-1	TRBJ2-1
CASSSKQGDQPQHF	TGTGCCAGCAGCTCTAAACAGGGTGATCAGCCCCAGCATTTT	NA	NA	TRBV5-5	TRBJ1-5
CASSWTKKANSPLHF	TGTGCCAGCTCTTGGACCAAAAAGGCCAATTCACCCCTCCACTTT	NA	NA	TRBV6-5	TRBJ1-6
CASSEGDGYTF	TGTGCCAGCAGTGAAGGGGATGGCTACACCTTC	NA	NA	TRBV25-1	TRBJ1-2
CASSQVLYQETQYF	TGTGCCAGCAGCCAAGTGCTTTACCAAGAGACCCAGTACTTC	NA	NA	TRBV14	TRBJ2-5
CASSSAGSPNSPLHF	TGTGCCAGCAGTTCAGCCGGGAGCCCTAATTCACCCCTCCACTTT	NA	NA	TRBV6-2/TRBV6-3	TRBJ1-6
CSVDGQGDGQPQHF	TGCAGCGTTGATGGGCAGGGGGACGGCCAGCCCCAGCATTTT	NA	TRBD1	TRBV29-1	TRBJ1-5
CAISESAGNSNQPQHF	TGTGCCATCAGTGAGTCAGCAGGTAATAGCAATCAGCCCCAGCATTTT	NA	NA	TRBV10-3	TRBJ1-5
CASSRLATTSGTNYGYTF	TGTGCCAGCAGCCGTCTAGCCACCACGTCCGGGACCAACTATGGCTACACCTTC	NA	NA	TRBV7-2	TRBJ1-2
CAWVEGLENSPLHF	TGTGCCTGGGTGGAAGGACTGGAGAATTCACCCCTCCACTTT	NA	NA	TRBV30	TRBJ1-6
CASSGTSGGPRDTQYF	TGTGCCAGCAGCGGAACAAGCGGGGGGCCGCGGGATACGCAGTATTTT	once	TRBD2	TRBV9	TRBJ2-3
CASSQDRNEQYF	TGTGCCAGCTCACAAGACAGGAACGAGCAGTACTTC	NA	NA	TRBV18	TRBJ2-7
CASSQDRGRYYGYTF	TGTGCCAGCAGCCAAGACAGGGGGCGGTACTATGGCTACACCTTC	NA	TRBD1	TRBV3-1/TRBV3-2	TRBJ1-2
CASSVESSGGETQYF	TGTGCCAGCAGCGTTGAGTCATCGGGCGGGGAGACCCAGTACTTC	NA	NA	TRBV9	TRBJ2-5
CASSPFLAIWNQTQYF	TGTGCCAGCAGCCCCTTCCTAGCGATCTGGAATCAGACCCAGTACTTC	NA	NA	TRBV7-2	TRBJ2-5
CASSENTEAFF	TGTGCCAGCAGTGAAAACACTGAAGCTTTCTTT	NA	NA	TRBV2	TRBJ1-1
CASGTGTDTQYF	TGCGCCAGCGGGACAGGCACAGATACGCAGTATTTT	NA	TRBD1	TRBV5-1	TRBJ2-3
CASSQDLEAGGPETQYF	TGCGCCAGCAGCCAAGATCTGGAGGCGGGGGGGCCAGAGACCCAGTACTTC	NA	TRBD2	TRBV4-3	TRBJ2-5
CASSLAGRYTEAFF	TGTGCCAGCAGCTTGGCCGGGAGATACACTGAAGCTTTCTTT	NA	NA	TRBV14	TRBJ1-1
CASSPGIAGAHQETQYF	TGTGCCAGCAGCCCGGGGATAGCGGGGGCCCACCAAGAGACCCAGTACTTC	NA	TRBD2	TRBV9	TRBJ2-5
CASSARASSGNTIYF	TGTGCCAGCAGCGCGAGGGCGAGCTCTGGAAACACCATATATTTT	NA	NA	TRBV7-2	TRBJ1-3
CATSRTTGVLGNTEAFF	TGTGCCACCAGCAGAACCACAGGGGTCCTGGGTAACACTGAAGCTTTCTTT	NA	TRBD1	TRBV15	TRBJ1-1
CANHRDGGFGSPLHF	TGTGCCAACCACCGGGACGGGGGTTTCGGTTCACCCCTCCACTTT	NA	NA	TRBV2	TRBJ1-6
CASSLLRGRGEKLFF	TGCGCCAGCAGCTTGCTGAGGGGAAGAGGGGAAAAACTGTTTTTT	NA	NA	TRBV4-3	TRBJ1-4
CATGLPYGYTF	TGTGCGACGGGCCTCCCCTACGGCTACACCTTC	NA	NA	TRBV12-3/TRBV12-4	TRBJ1-2
CASSNRMGGVGEQYF	TGTGCCAGCAGTAATCGAATGGGCGGCGTGGGCGAGCAGTACTTC	NA	NA	TRBV6-5	TRBJ2-7
CASSTGTDSNEKLFF	TGTGCCAGCAGTACTGGGACGGACTCTAATGAAAAACTGTTTTTT	NA	NA	TRBV6-2/TRBV6-3	TRBJ1-4
CASSFVGNTQYF	TGTGCCAGCAGCTTTGTGGGGAATACGCAGTATTTT	NA	NA	TRBV7-2	TRBJ2-3
CASSYPGRNTEAFF	TGTGCCAGCAGTTATCCGGGTAGGAACACTGAAGCTTTCTTT	NA	NA	TRBV7-2	TRBJ1-1
CASSQEELAAGELFF	TGCGCCAGCAGCCAAGAAGAACTAGCCGCCGGGGAGCTGTTTTTT	NA	NA	TRBV4-1	TRBJ2-2
CASSLAESTGELFF	TGTGCCAGCAGCTTAGCCGAGAGCACCGGGGAGCTGTTTTTT	NA	NA	TRBV7-9	TRBJ2-2
CASSLGSAGNEQFF	TGTGCCAGCAGCTTAGGGTCCGCTGGGAATGAGCAGTTCTTC	NA	NA	TRBV11-2	TRBJ2-1